The next 10 T cell receptor beta chains were all read from a single sample in a study of shared clonotypes between healthy human individuals. Produced via immunoSEQ multiplex PCR; TCRdb's table is partial and in-frame only. Here the sample spans 1.4 million to 1.5 million clones, over 95% being singletons. The sample comprised naive CD4+ T cells sorted from blood. The subset was: CD45RA+ positively selected. The receptor source for this set is a man aged 30 to 39 in good health.

The gene calls are TRBV6-1 and TRBJ1-5, with D possibly matching TRBD1 (6 bases). V was clipped by 1 base and J by 5 bases, with 12 bases between them. The CDR3 runs 15 residues. Germline values: CDR1 MNHNS, CDR2 SASEGT. The CDR3 reads CASSEVGTLYQPQHF. In nucleotides, the CDR3 is TGTGCCAGCAGTGAAGTCGGGACACTTTATCAGCCCCAGCATTTT.

The chain is built from TRBV18 and TRBJ1-1; tentative D call: TRBD1 (5 bases). This CDR3 has 14 amino acids. V lost 5 bases to trimming and J lost 1 base, with 11 bases between them. CDR1 KGHSH and CDR2 LQKENI come from the germline V gene. CDR3 bases: TGTGCCAGCTCATCGCTGGGGGGGAACACTGAAGCTTTCTTT. Its translation is CASSSLGGNTEAFF.

J is TRBJ1-1 and V is TRBV5-1; D is uncertain. The ends were cut back, 5 bases at V and 0 bases at J, with 11 bases in the middle. CDR3 length equals 14 residues. The germline CDR1 and CDR2 sequences are SGHRS and YFSETQ. For the CDR3, the DNA is TGCGCCAGCAGACCGGGGTCCATGAACACTGAAGCTTTCTTT. Its translation: CASRPGSMNTEAFF.

This chain uses TRBV29-1 with TRBJ2-2; D unresolved. The V gene's germline CDR1 is SQVTM and CDR2 ANQGSEA. The CDR3 spans 13 residues. The V gene lost 5 bases and the J gene lost 4 bases, with 11 bases spanning the gap. The CDR3 nucleotides read TGCAGCGTTAGTCGCGAAATCACCGGGGAGCTGTTTTTT. Translation: CSVSREITGELFF.

The V and J genes are TRBV19 and TRBJ2-7, with 10 nucleotides matching TRBD2. Trimming cost V 10 bases and J 5 bases; bases outside gene matches: 14. This CDR3 is built from 15 residues. In germline, CDR1 is LNHDA, CDR2 SQIVND (reference sequence). Written as DNA, the CDR3 is TGTGCCACGTCCAGGGTGAGCGGGAGGGCCAACGAGCAGTACTTC. Translating it yields CATSRVSGRANEQYF.

This chain connects TRBV18 to TRBJ1-5; D gene ambiguous. This CDR3 is 14 amino acids long. In germline, CDR1 is KGHSH, CDR2 LQKENI. V was shortened by 5 bases and J by 1 base, with 9 bases between the two germline ends. The CDR3: CASSKGGSNQPQHF. For the CDR3, the DNA is TGTGCCAGCTCAAAGGGCGGCAGCAATCAGCCCCAGCATTTT. Full variable domain (outside the CDR3, taken from reference TRBV18 and TRBJ1-5): NAGVMQNPRHLVRRRGQEARLRCSPMKGHSHVYWYRQLPEEGLKFMVYLQKENIIDESGMPKERFSAEFPKEGPSILRIQQVVRGDSAAYFCASSKGGSNQPQHFGDGTRLSIL.

This clone was counted a few times. This rearrangement joins TRBV7-9 to TRBJ2-2; D unresolved. Germline CDR1 is SEHNR and CDR2 is FQNEAQ (reference sequence). The CDR3 contains 15 residues. The V gene lost 5 bases and the J gene lost 4 bases, with 14 bases spanning the gap. This CDR3 is CASSPDPVGTGELFF. CDR3 sequence (DNA): TGTGCCAGCAGCCCCGATCCCGTCGGCACCGGGGAGCTGTTTTTT.

This chain joins TRBV7-8 and TRBJ2-7; TRBD2 agrees at 14 bases. V was clipped by 4 bases and J by 4 bases; unmatched bases: 6. The CDR3 has 16 amino acids. Germline loops: CDR1 SGHVS, CDR2 FQNEAQ. The CDR3, as DNA: TGTGCCAGCAGCTCCTGGACTAGCGGGAGGTCATACGAGCAGTACTTC. Protein: CASSSWTSGRSYEQYF. Looking up the rest from reference TRBV7-8 and TRBJ2-7 gives the full variable domain: GAGVSQSPRYKVAKRGQDVALRCDPISGHVSLFWYQQALGQGPEFLTYFQNEAQLDKSGLPSDRFFAERPEGSVSTLKIQRTQQEDSAVYLCASSSWTSGRSYEQYFGPGTRLTVT.

The chain uses TRBV30 and TRBJ2-1; 14 bases map to TRBD2. The CDR3 is 16 residues long. Germline CDR1 reads GTSNPN; CDR2 reads SVGIG (reference sequence). The V gene end was trimmed by 0 bases and the J gene end by 8 bases; junction bases not matched to a gene: 6. The CDR3 DNA follows: TGTGCCTGGAGTGTACCTGGGACTAGCGGGAGACATGAGCAGTTCTTC. This translates into CAWSVPGTSGRHEQFF.

V gene TRBV28 combines with J gene TRBJ2-2; D not resolved. The CDR3 consists of 13 residues. V lost 7 bases and J lost 0, with 6 bases in between. CDR1 is MDHEN and CDR2 is SYDVKM in the germline V gene. CDR3 sequence (DNA): TGTGCCAGCATTGATCCGAACACCGGGGAGCTGTTTTTT. Translation gives CASIDPNTGELFF.